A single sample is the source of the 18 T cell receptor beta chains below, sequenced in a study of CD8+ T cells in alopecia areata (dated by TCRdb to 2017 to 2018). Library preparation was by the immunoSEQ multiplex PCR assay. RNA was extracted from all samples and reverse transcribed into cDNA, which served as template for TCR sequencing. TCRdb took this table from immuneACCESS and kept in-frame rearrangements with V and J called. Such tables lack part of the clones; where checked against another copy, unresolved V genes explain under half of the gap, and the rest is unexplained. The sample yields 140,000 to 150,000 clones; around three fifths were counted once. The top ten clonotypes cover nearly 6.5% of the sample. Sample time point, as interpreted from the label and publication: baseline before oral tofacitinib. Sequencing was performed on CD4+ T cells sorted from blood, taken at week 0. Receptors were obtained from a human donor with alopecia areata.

This CDR3 reads CASSLGQQPGNSPLHF. The CDR3 bases are TGCGCCAGCAGCTTGGGACAGCAACCGGGGAATTCACCCCTCCACTTT. The gene calls are TRBV5-1 and TRBJ1-6; D might be TRBD1 (5 bases). Trimming left V 0 bases short and J 7 bases short, with 14 bases between. Germline CDR1 reads SGHRS; CDR2 reads YFSETQ. This CDR3 has 16 residues.

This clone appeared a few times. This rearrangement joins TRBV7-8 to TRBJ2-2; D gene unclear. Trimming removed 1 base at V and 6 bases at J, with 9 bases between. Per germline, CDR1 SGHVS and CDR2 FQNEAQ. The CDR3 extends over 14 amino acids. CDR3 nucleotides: TGTGCCAGCAGCTTAGTACTGGTACCCGGGGAGCTGTTTTTT. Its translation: CASSLVLVPGELFF.

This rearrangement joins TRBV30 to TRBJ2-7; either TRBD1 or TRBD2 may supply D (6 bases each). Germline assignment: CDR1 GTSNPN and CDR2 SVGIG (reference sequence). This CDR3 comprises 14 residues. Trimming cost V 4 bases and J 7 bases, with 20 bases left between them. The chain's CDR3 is CAWISLQGLGEQYF. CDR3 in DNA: TGTGCCTGGATCTCTCTACAGGGACTTGGGGAGCAGTACTTC. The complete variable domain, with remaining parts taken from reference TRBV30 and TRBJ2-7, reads SQTIHQWPATLVQPVGSPLSLECTVEGTSNPNLYWYRQAAGRGLQLLFYSVGIGQISSEVPQNLSASRPQDRQFILSSKKLLLSDSGFYLCAWISLQGLGEQYFGPGTRLTVT.

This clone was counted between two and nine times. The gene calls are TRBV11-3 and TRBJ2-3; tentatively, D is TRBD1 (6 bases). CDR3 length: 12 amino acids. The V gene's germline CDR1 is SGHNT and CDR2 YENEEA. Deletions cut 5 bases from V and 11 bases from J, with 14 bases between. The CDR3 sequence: CASSPPGGRQYF. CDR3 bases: TGTGCCAGCAGCCCACCTGGGGGCAGGCAGTATTTT. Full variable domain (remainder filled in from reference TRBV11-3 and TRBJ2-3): EAGVVQSPRYKIIEKKQPVAFWCNPISGHNTLYWYLQNLGQGPELLIRYENEEAVDDSQLPKDRFSAERLKGVDSTLKIQPAELGDSAVYLCASSPPGGRQYFGPGTRLTVL.

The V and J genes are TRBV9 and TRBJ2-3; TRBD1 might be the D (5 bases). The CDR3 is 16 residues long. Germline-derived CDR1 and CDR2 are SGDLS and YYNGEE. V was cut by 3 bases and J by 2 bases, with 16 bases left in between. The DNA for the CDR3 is TGTGCCAGCAGCGCCAGGTCTGACAGCAACACAGATACGCAGTATTTT. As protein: CASSARSDSNTDTQYF.

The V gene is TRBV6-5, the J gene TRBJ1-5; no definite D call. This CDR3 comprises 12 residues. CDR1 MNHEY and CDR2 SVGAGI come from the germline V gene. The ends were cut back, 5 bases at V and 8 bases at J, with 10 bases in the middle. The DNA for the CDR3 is TGTGCCAGCAGTGCCCTCGGGGAGCCCCAGCATTTT. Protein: CASSALGEPQHF.

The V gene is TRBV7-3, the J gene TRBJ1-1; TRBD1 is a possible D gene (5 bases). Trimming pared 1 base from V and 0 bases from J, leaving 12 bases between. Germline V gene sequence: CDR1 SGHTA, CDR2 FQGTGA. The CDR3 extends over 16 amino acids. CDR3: CASSLIPGTLNTEAFF. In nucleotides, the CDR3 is TGTGCCAGCAGCTTAATCCCCGGGACCCTGAACACTGAAGCTTTCTTT.

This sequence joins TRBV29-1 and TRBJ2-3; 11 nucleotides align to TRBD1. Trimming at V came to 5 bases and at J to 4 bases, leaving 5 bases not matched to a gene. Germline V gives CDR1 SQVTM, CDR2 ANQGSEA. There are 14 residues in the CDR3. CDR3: CSVRTGGASDTQYF. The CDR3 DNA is TGCAGCGTTCGGACAGGGGGCGCATCAGATACGCAGTATTTT.

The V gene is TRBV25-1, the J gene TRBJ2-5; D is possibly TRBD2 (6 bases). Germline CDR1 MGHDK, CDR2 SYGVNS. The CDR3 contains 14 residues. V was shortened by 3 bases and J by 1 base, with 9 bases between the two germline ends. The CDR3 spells CASSDNGGQETQYF. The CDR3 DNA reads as TGTGCCAGCAGTGATAACGGGGGCCAAGAGACCCAGTACTTC.

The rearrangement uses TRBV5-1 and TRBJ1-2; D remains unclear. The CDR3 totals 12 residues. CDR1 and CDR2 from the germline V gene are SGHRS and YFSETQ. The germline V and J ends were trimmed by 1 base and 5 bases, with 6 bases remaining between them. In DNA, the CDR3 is TGCGCCAGCAGCTTGCCAGTTTATGGCTACACCTTC. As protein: CASSLPVYGYTF.

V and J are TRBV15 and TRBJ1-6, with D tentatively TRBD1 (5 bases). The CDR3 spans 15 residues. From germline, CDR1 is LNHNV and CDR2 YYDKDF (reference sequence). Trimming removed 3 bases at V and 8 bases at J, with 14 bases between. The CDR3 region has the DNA TGTGCCACCAGCAGCCAGGGTCCAGGTGATTCACCCCTCCACTTT. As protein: CATSSQGPGDSPLHF.

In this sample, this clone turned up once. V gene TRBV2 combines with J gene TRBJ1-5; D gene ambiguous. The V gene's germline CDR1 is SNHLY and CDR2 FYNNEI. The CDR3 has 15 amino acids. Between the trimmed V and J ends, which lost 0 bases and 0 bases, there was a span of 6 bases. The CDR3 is CASSEAGISNQPQHF. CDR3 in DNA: TGTGCCAGCAGTGAAGCGGGAATTAGCAATCAGCCCCAGCATTTT.

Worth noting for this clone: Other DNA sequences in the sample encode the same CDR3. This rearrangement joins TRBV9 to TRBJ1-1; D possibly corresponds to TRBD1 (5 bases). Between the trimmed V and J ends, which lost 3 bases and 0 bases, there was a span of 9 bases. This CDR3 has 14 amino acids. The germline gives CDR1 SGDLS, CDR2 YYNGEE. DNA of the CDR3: TGTGCCAGCAGCGCCGGGGGGATGAACACTGAAGCTTTCTTT. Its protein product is CASSAGGMNTEAFF.

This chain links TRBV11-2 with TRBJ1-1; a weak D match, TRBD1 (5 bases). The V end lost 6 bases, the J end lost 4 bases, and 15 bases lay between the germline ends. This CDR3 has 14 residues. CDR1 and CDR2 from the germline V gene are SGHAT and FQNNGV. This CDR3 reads CASSIEQGPTEAFF. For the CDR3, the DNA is TGTGCCAGCAGTATTGAGCAGGGACCCACTGAAGCTTTCTTT. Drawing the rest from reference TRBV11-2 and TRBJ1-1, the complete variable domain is EAGVAQSPRYKIIEKRQSVAFWCNPISGHATLYWYQQILGQGPKLLIQFQNNGVVDDSQLPKDRFSAERLKGVDSTLKIQPAKLEDSAVYLCASSIEQGPTEAFFGQGTRLTVV.

The CDR3 loop is CSVGQSTDTQYF. CDR3 coding DNA: TGCAGCGTTGGCCAAAGCACAGATACGCAGTATTTT. The chain joins TRBV29-1 to TRBJ2-3; D remains unclear. This CDR3 has 12 residues. Germline CDR1 SQVTM, CDR2 ANQGSEA. Trimming removed 4 bases at V and 0 bases at J, with 5 bases between.

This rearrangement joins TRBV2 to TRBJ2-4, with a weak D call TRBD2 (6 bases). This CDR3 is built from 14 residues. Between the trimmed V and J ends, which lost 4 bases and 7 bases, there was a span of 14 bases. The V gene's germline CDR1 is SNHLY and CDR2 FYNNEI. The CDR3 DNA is TGTGCCAGCAGTGCCTTGACTGGGGGGAACATTCAGTACTTC. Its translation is CASSALTGGNIQYF.

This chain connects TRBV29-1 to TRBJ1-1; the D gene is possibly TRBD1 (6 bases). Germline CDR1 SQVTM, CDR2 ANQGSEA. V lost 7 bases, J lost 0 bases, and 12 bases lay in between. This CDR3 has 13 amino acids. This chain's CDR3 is CSAGQTLNTEAFF. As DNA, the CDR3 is TGCAGCGCTGGACAGACCTTGAACACTGAAGCTTTCTTT.

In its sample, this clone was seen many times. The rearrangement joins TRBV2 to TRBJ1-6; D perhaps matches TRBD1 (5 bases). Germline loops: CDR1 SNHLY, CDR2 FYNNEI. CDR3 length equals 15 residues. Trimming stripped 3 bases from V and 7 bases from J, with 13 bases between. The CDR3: CASSESGTVNSPLHF. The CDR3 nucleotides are TGTGCCAGCAGTGAGTCCGGGACGGTCAATTCACCCCTCCACTTT.